This T cell receptor beta chain was retrieved from a study of cytomegalovirus exposure and HLA in healthy donors. Study summary: A preliminary data release comprised about 85 million unique TCRs obtained from HLA-typed donors. General study findings and limits: Only CMV serostatus was available as immune exposure information. Compared with the approximately 680-donor mean, an Asian-associated ancestry cluster reportedly had fewer N-insertions, according to a later analysis.

A remark on this clone: The antigen remains unidentified.

Germline values: CDR1 MGHDK, CDR2 SYGVNS. The CDR3 contains 13 residues. J gave up 6 bases and V 7 bases, and 7 bases lay outside the gene matches. PCR involved 60 Vbeta and 13 Jbeta primers. Clones were read by immunoSEQ multiplex PCR, and TCRdb kept only the in-frame ones, dropping some. The sample includes roughly 150,000 clones, approximately 83% of them seen just once. The chain is built from TRBV25-1 and TRBJ2-3; 7 positions agree with TRBD2. The sequencing sample was made of PBMCs. This TCR derives from a man between 40 and 49 years old in good health and CMV-seronegative. DNA for the CDR3: TGTGCCAGCACTCGAATGGGGGGGGATACGCAGTATTTT. This sequence encodes CASTRMGGDTQYF.